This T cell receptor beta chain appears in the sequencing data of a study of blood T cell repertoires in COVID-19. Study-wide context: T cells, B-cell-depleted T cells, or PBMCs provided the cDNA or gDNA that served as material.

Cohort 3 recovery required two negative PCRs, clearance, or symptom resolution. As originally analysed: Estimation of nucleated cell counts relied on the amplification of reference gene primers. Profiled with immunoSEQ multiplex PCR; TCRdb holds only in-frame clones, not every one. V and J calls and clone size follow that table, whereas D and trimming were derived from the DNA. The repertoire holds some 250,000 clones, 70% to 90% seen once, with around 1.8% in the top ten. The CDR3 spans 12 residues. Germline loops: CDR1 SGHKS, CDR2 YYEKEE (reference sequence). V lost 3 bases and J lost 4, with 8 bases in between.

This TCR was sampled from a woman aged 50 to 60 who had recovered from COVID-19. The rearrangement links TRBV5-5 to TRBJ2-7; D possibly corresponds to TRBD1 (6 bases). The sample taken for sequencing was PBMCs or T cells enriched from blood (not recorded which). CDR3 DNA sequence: TGTGCCAGCAGCTCCAGGGGTTACGAGCAGTACTTC. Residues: CASSSRGYEQYF.